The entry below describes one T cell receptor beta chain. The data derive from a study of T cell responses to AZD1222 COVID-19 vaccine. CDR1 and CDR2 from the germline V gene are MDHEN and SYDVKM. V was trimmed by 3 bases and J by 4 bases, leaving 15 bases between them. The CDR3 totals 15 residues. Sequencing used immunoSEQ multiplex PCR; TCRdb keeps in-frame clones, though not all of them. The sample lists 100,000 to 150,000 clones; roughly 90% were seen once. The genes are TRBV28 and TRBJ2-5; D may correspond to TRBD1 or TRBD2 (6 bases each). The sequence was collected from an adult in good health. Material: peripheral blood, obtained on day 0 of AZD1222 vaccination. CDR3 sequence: CASSFAGSGAETQYF. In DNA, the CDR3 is TGTGCCAGCAGTTTCGCAGGGTCGGGGGCAGAGACCCAGTACTTC.